The 30 T cell receptor beta chains listed next were all sequenced from one sample in a study of T cell responses to AZD1222 COVID-19 vaccine. Some clones are missing from TCRdb's copy, which holds only in-frame ones; the method was immunoSEQ multiplex PCR. The sample gives some 120,000 clones, roughly nine tenths of which show up once; approximately 4.5% is in the top ten. The specimen was peripheral blood, collected on day 0 of AZD1222 vaccination. The receptor source for this set is an adult in good health.

This chain joins TRBV19 and TRBJ1-2, with 10 bases that match TRBD1. Germline-derived CDR1 and CDR2 are LNHDA and SQIVND (reference sequence). V shed 5 bases and J 4 bases; nucleotides not matched to a gene: 4. CDR3 size: 14 residues. CDR3 DNA sequence: TGTGCCAGTAGTCTCCGGACAGGGGGCTATGGCTACACCTTC. Its translation: CASSLRTGGYGYTF.

The V gene is TRBV9, the J gene TRBJ1-1; no clear D. Trimming shortened V by 4 bases and J by 1 base, and 20 bases separated the two germline ends. Germline loops: CDR1 SGDLS, CDR2 YYNGEE. The CDR3 has 17 amino acids. The CDR3 region is CASSPLQNPAGNTEAFF. In DNA, the CDR3 is TGTGCCAGCAGCCCCCTCCAGAACCCCGCCGGGAACACTGAAGCTTTCTTT.

The count of this clone is one. The rearrangement links TRBV5-1 to TRBJ2-1; 10 bases map to TRBD2. The V gene end was trimmed by 0 bases and the J gene end by 6 bases; junction bases not matched to a gene: 6. The CDR3 covers 16 residues. Germline V gene sequence: CDR1 SGHRS, CDR2 YFSETQ. CDR3 in amino acids: CASSLELAGGGNEQFF. The CDR3 coding sequence is TGCGCCAGCAGCTTGGAGTTAGCGGGGGGTGGCAATGAGCAGTTCTTC.

The chain joins TRBV28 to TRBJ2-3; D is perhaps TRBD2 (5 bases). The CDR3 runs 16 residues. The V gene lost 2 bases and the J gene lost 0 bases, with 12 bases spanning the gap. The germline V gene has CDR1 MDHEN and CDR2 SYDVKM. For the CDR3, the DNA is TGTGCCAGCAGTTTAAATCCCCGGGATAGCACAGATACGCAGTATTTT. Protein: CASSLNPRDSTDTQYF.

The genes are TRBV24-1 and TRBJ2-1, with 7 bases aligning to TRBD1. The CDR3 totals 14 residues. Trimming cost V 1 base and J 6 bases; bases outside gene matches: 2. CDR1 is KGHDR, CDR2 SFDVKD, per germline. The CDR3 sequence: CATSDFGTVNEQFF. The CDR3 DNA reads TGTGCCACCAGTGATTTCGGGACAGTCAATGAGCAGTTCTTC.

V and J are TRBV5-4 and TRBJ1-3; D gene uncertain. CDR3 size: 14 residues. Germline V gene data show CDR1 as SGHNT and CDR2 as YYREEE (reference sequence). Trimming took off 6 bases at V and 0 bases at J, with 10 bases between the two ends. In nucleotides, the CDR3 is TGTGCCAGCACCTCTAGGACCTCTGGAAACACCATATATTTT. Protein: CASTSRTSGNTIYF. Filled out from reference TRBV5-4 and TRBJ1-3, the complete variable domain reads ETGVTQSPTHLIKTRGQQVTLRCSSQSGHNTVSWYQQALGQGPQFIFQYYREEENGRGNFPPRFSGLQFPNYSSELNVNALELDDSALYLCASTSRTSGNTIYFGEGSWLTVV.

This chain connects TRBV13 to TRBJ1-2, with TRBD1 identical over 8 bases. The CDR3 totals 15 residues. V lost 3 bases and J lost 3; bases outside the gene matches: 6. Germline CDR1 reads PRHDT; CDR2 reads FYEKMQ (reference sequence). Here the CDR3 DNA reads TGTGCCAGCAGCTTTGAGGACAGGGTAGACTATGGCTACACCTTC. Protein: CASSFEDRVDYGYTF.

The chain uses TRBV18 and TRBJ1-4, with D hard to call. Germline V gene data show CDR1 as KGHSH and CDR2 as LQKENI. V dropped 1 base and J dropped 0 bases, with 6 bases sitting between them. The CDR3 spans 15 residues. In DNA form, the CDR3 reads TGTGCCAGCTCACCACAGAGTGCAACTAATGAAAAACTGTTTTTT. This encodes CASSPQSATNEKLFF.

The genes are TRBV7-3 and TRBJ2-1; a possible D gene is TRBD1 (5 bases). Trimming cost V 1 base and J 7 bases, with 17 bases left between them. Germline lookup yields CDR1 SGHTA and CDR2 FQGTGA. This CDR3 has 16 amino acids. The CDR3 sequence: CASSLIPSLGANEQFF. The DNA for the CDR3 is TGTGCCAGCAGCTTAATTCCCTCCCTAGGGGCAAATGAGCAGTTCTTC.

This chain links TRBV7-3 with TRBJ2-1, with 13 bases identical to TRBD2. CDR3 length: 15 amino acids. The V gene's germline CDR1 is SGHTA and CDR2 FQGTGA. The ends lost 5 bases at V and 6 bases at J; junction bases unmatched: 4. The CDR3 region is CASSMGLAGFNEQFF. The CDR3 region has the DNA TGTGCCAGCAGCATGGGACTAGCGGGGTTCAATGAGCAGTTCTTC. Full variable domain (remainder filled in from reference TRBV7-3 and TRBJ2-1): GAGVSQTPSNKVTEKGKYVELRCDPISGHTALYWYRQSLGQGPEFLIYFQGTGAADDSGLPNDRFFAVRPEGSVSTLKIQRTERGDSAVYLCASSMGLAGFNEQFFGPGTRLTVL.

This chain connects TRBV6-2 or TRBV6-3 to TRBJ2-2; 11 bases map to TRBD1. V was clipped by 6 bases and J by 3 bases; unmatched bases: 3. Germline V lookup: CDR1 MNHEY, CDR2 SVGEGT. The CDR3 has 15 amino acids. For the CDR3, the DNA is TGTGCCAGCAGCCGGACAGGGGGCGACACCGGGGAGCTGTTTTTT. Residues: CASSRTGGDTGELFF.

The gene calls are TRBV5-6 and TRBJ2-5, with D maybe TRBD1 (6 bases). CDR3 length: 12 amino acids. CDR1 and CDR2 (germline): SGHDT, YYEEEE. Between the trimmed V and J ends, which lost 2 bases and 10 bases, there was a span of 12 bases. The CDR3 protein is CASSLRTVDQYF. CDR3 DNA: TGTGCCAGCAGCTTAAGGACAGTCGACCAGTACTTC.

The chain couples TRBV14 to TRBJ1-1, with a possible D match to TRBD1 (5 bases). CDR1 and CDR2 from the germline V gene are SGHDN and FVKESK. Trimming removed 1 base at V and 0 bases at J, with 12 bases between. The CDR3 runs to 16 residues. CDR3 coding DNA: TGTGCCAGCAGCCAAGGAGGGAGAGGGGTGAACACTGAAGCTTTCTTT. This translates into CASSQGGRGVNTEAFF. Full variable domain (missing parts from reference TRBV14 and TRBJ1-1): EAGVTQFPSHSVIEKGQTVTLRCDPISGHDNLYWYRRVMGKEIKFLLHFVKESKQDESGMPNNRFLAERTGGTYSTLKVQPAELEDSGVYFCASSQGGRGVNTEAFFGQGTRLTVV.

The chain couples TRBV5-1 to TRBJ2-2, with D perhaps being TRBD1 or TRBD2 (5 bases each). Looked up from germline, CDR1 is SGHRS and CDR2 is YFSETQ. This CDR3 spans 16 amino acids. V shed 4 bases and J shed 3 bases, with 16 bases lying between them. CDR3 bases: TGCGCCAGCAGCCGCGGGCAGGGATTGTACACCGGGGAGCTGTTTTTT. Amino acid sequence: CASSRGQGLYTGELFF.

This clone has just a few counts. The chain recombines TRBV7-2 with TRBJ1-5; D may be TRBD1 (6 bases). Deletions cut 5 bases from V and 3 bases from J, with 23 bases between. The CDR3 loop spans 18 amino acids. Per the germline V gene, CDR1 is SGHTA and CDR2 is FQGNSA. CDR3 residues: CASSPHFTQGRDNQPQHF. The CDR3 DNA sequence: TGTGCCAGCAGCCCACACTTTACCCAGGGGAGGGACAATCAGCCCCAGCATTTT.

The V gene is TRBV20-1, the J gene TRBJ2-7; 7 nucleotides align to TRBD2. The CDR3 runs to 14 residues. The V gene end was trimmed by 3 bases and the J gene end by 0 bases; junction bases not matched to a gene: 5. Germline CDR1 is DFQATT and CDR2 is SNEGSKA (reference sequence). CDR3 region: CSASGTTSSYEQYF. The CDR3 DNA sequence: TGCAGTGCTAGTGGGACTACATCCTCCTACGAGCAGTACTTC.

The rearrangement links TRBV6-5 to TRBJ2-5, with D perhaps matching TRBD2 (5 bases). Trimming stripped 5 bases from V and 3 bases from J, with 16 bases between. This CDR3 has 15 residues. CDR1 MNHEY and CDR2 SVGAGI come from the germline V gene. CDR3 region: CASSPFGSEKETQYF. CDR3 nucleotide sequence: TGTGCCAGCAGTCCATTTGGTAGCGAAAAAGAGACCCAGTACTTC.

This chain links TRBV5-8 with TRBJ2-5; TRBD2 aligns across 7 bases. V shed 4 bases, J shed 5 bases, and the junction held 11 bases outside the gene matches. The CDR3 totals 15 residues. Germline V gene data show CDR1 as SGHTS and CDR2 as YDEGEE. The CDR3, as DNA: TGTGCCAGCAGCCCGGAGGCGGGGGTTCGGGAGACCCAGTACTTC. Amino acid sequence: CASSPEAGVRETQYF.

This clone was seen only once. Other DNA variants within this sample encode the same CDR3. The rearrangement joins TRBV5-1 to TRBJ1-1; D unresolved. The ends were cut back, 2 bases at V and 2 bases at J, with 7 bases in the middle. Germline assignment: CDR1 SGHRS and CDR2 YFSETQ. CDR3 length: 13 residues. CDR3 sequence: CASSLDVNTEAFF. DNA for the CDR3: TGCGCCAGCAGCTTAGACGTCAACACTGAAGCTTTCTTT.

This sequence joins TRBV19 and TRBJ1-6; a weak D match, TRBD1 (5 bases). The V and J ends lost 6 bases and 1 base respectively, with 13 bases between them. CDR3 length: 16 amino acids. Germline values: CDR1 LNHDA, CDR2 SQIVND (reference sequence). The CDR3 region is CASRPGPTSYNSPLHF. The CDR3 nucleotides read TGTGCCAGTAGGCCGGGACCGACATCCTATAATTCACCCCTCCACTTT.

A few counts support this clone. This chain joins TRBV6-2 or TRBV6-3 and TRBJ2-7, with TRBD1 matching over 9 bases. The length of the CDR3 is 16 residues. Germline V gene lookup returns CDR1 MNHEY and CDR2 SVGEGT. With V trimmed by 5 bases and J by 3 bases, 11 bases remained unmatched. For the CDR3, the DNA is TGTGCCAGCAGTGCCCCTCCTCCGGGACAGGGCTACGAGCAGTACTTC. It yields the protein CASSAPPPGQGYEQYF.

The chain recombines TRBV4-3 with TRBJ2-2; 9 bases match TRBD1. This CDR3 contains 17 residues. CDR1 is LGHNA and CDR2 is YSLEER in the germline V gene. V shed 4 bases and J 1 base; nucleotides not matched to a gene: 7. The CDR3 DNA follows: TGCGCCAGCAGCCGGAACGGGGGACAGGGGAACACCGGGGAGCTGTTTTTT. Translating it yields CASSRNGGQGNTGELFF.

The genes are TRBV5-4 and TRBJ2-5, with 7 bases identical to TRBD2. Trimming cost V 4 bases and J 4 bases; bases outside gene matches: 4. This CDR3 is built from 13 residues. Germline assignment: CDR1 SGHNT and CDR2 YYREEE (reference sequence). In DNA form, the CDR3 reads TGTGCCAGCAGCCGTGGGGGGGGAGAGACCCAGTACTTC. This translates into CASSRGGGETQYF.

The J gene is TRBJ1-6, the V gene TRBV28; 9 positions agree with TRBD1. With V trimmed by 7 bases and J by 0 bases, 7 bases remained unmatched. Looked up from germline, CDR1 is MDHEN and CDR2 is SYDVKM. This CDR3 has 17 residues. CDR3 in DNA: TGTGCCAGCACCCGGGGGACAGGGAGCTCCTATAATTCACCCCTCCACTTT. This gives the protein CASTRGTGSSYNSPLHF. Looking up the rest from reference TRBV28 and TRBJ1-6 gives the full variable domain: DVKVTQSSRYLVKRTGEKVFLECVQDMDHENMFWYRQDPGLGLRLIYFSYDVKMKEKGDIPEGYSVSREKKERFSLILESASTNQTSMYLCASTRGTGSSYNSPLHFGNGTRLTVT.

For the CDR3, the DNA is TGTGCCAGCAGCTACACGACAGGGGCCTTCTCTGGAAACACCATATATTTT. The encoded protein is CASSYTTGAFSGNTIYF. This chain links TRBV5-8 with TRBJ1-3, with TRBD1 matching 8 bases. V dropped 3 bases and J dropped 0; count of bases not matched to a gene: 8. The CDR3 extends over 17 amino acids. In germline, CDR1 is SGHTS, CDR2 YDEGEE.

The CDR3 loop is CASSTGTLGNQPQHF. The CDR3 DNA follows: TGTGCCAGCAGCACCGGGACACTAGGCAATCAGCCCCAGCATTTT. V and J are TRBV7-2 and TRBJ1-5; D perhaps matches TRBD1 (6 bases). V was clipped by 5 bases and J by 2 bases, with 13 bases between them. The CDR3 is made up of 15 amino acids. CDR1 is SGHTA, CDR2 FQGNSA, per germline. Drawing the rest from reference TRBV7-2 and TRBJ1-5, the complete variable domain is GAGVSQSPSNKVTEKGKDVELRCDPISGHTALYWYRQSLGQGLEFLIYFQGNSAPDKSGLPSDRFSAERTGGSVSTLTIQRTQQEDSAVYLCASSTGTLGNQPQHFGDGTRLSIL.

This clone occurred once. The chain links TRBV18 to TRBJ2-6, with D perhaps assigned TRBD1 or TRBD2 (6 bases each). V lost 1 base and J lost 1, with 14 bases in between. The germline gives CDR1 KGHSH, CDR2 LQKENI. This CDR3 is 18 amino acids long. CDR3 amino acids: CASSPQTGRRSGANVLTF. CDR3 sequence (DNA): TGTGCCAGCTCACCACAAACAGGGAGGCGTTCTGGGGCCAACGTCCTGACTTTC.

V usage is TRBV30 and J usage is TRBJ1-2; D uncertain. Germline CDR1 reads GTSNPN; CDR2 reads SVGIG (reference sequence). The CDR3 consists of 14 residues. Trimming removed 5 bases at V and 4 bases at J, with 17 bases between. The CDR3 sequence is CAWWLNGIGYGYTF. CDR3 bases: TGTGCCTGGTGGTTGAACGGGATAGGCTATGGCTACACCTTC.

The chain carries TRBV27 and TRBJ1-5; D uncertain. The CDR3 runs to 15 residues. Trimming removed 5 bases from V and 7 bases from J, with 18 bases in between. Germline lookup yields CDR1 MNHEY and CDR2 SMNVEV (reference sequence). Here the CDR3 reads CASSRAQTSVQPQHF. CDR3 DNA sequence: TGTGCCAGCAGTCGAGCCCAGACCTCGGTCCAGCCCCAGCATTTT.

J is TRBJ1-2 and V is TRBV5-5; 9 nucleotides agree with TRBD1. V lost 0 bases and J lost 4; bases outside the gene matches: 10. CDR1 is SGHKS, CDR2 YYEKEE, per germline (reference sequence). This CDR3 comprises 17 residues. The DNA for the CDR3 is TGTGCCAGCAGCTTGGGGTGGACAGGGGCGGACCCCTATGGCTACACCTTC. Its translation is CASSLGWTGADPYGYTF.